Following are 30 T cell receptor beta chains from one sample sequenced in a study of T cells after yellow fever vaccination (dated by TCRdb to between 2018 and 2021). The intended sense of this specimen's treatment or condition label: live attenuated yellow fever vaccine strain. Libraries were built with 5' RACE. The sequencing machine was an Illumina HiSeq 2500. Clones were called with MiXCR by TCRdb after fastp trimmed the public reads at Q25, and only in-frame beta chains were retained. Each entry is one CDR3 protein sequence, shown with its most common DNA and genes. Recorded for this sample are 60,000 or so distinct CDR3 sequences; about 6.6% of them occurred a single time. The ten largest clones capture around 44% of the sample. The sequenced sample was CD8+ T cells sorted from PBMCs, obtained on the day of the first yellow fever vaccination. The receptor set was obtained from a man younger than 35 who received the YFV17D yellow fever vaccine.

This clonotype has at least ten counts. The V call is TRBV6-6, the J call TRBJ2-5; the D is unclear. Germline V gene lookup returns CDR1 MNHNY and CDR2 SVGAGI (reference sequence). Trimming stripped 2 bases from V and 5 bases from J, with 6 bases between. This CDR3 spans 12 amino acids. The CDR3 nucleotides read TGTGCCAGCAGTTACGTTTTTGAGACCCAGTACTTC. Encoded protein: CASSYVFETQYF.

The chain joins TRBV6-2 or TRBV6-3 to TRBJ2-2; weak D call: TRBD2 (7 bases). Germline-derived CDR1 and CDR2 are MNHEY and SVGEGT. V was pared by 3 bases and J by 6 bases, with 17 bases between. There are 16 residues in the CDR3. Here the CDR3 reads CASSYPSLGGAGELFF. For the CDR3, the DNA is TGTGCCAGCAGTTATCCCTCCCTAGGGGGGGCCGGGGAGCTGTTTTTT.

The chain links TRBV5-5 to TRBJ1-5, with a weak D call TRBD1 (6 bases). With 2 bases removed from V and 7 bases from J, the gap between germline ends came to 13 bases. This CDR3 spans 14 amino acids. Germline CDR1 SGHKS, CDR2 YYEKEE (reference sequence). The CDR3 bases are TGTGCCAGCAGCTTTTCTTCAGGGGAACAGCCCCAGCATTTT. Its translation is CASSFSSGEQPQHF.

This clonotype showed up many times. J is TRBJ2-3 and V is TRBV6-1; no definite D call. The V end was cut by 7 bases, the J end by 1 base, with 15 bases between. CDR1 MNHNS and CDR2 SASEGT come from the germline V gene. The CDR3 is 15 amino acids. The CDR3 coding sequence is TGTGCCAGCACCGCCGGGCACCCGGGCACAGATACGCAGTATTTT. It encodes CASTAGHPGTDTQYF.

This clonotype was found a few times. The chain joins TRBV12-3 or TRBV12-4 to TRBJ2-3, with D maybe TRBD2 (5 bases). V lost 2 bases and J lost 4, with 10 bases in between. This CDR3 is built from 14 residues. CDR3 nucleotides: TGTGCCAGCAGTTTAAACGGGGTGGCAGATACGCAGTATTTT. Amino acid sequence: CASSLNGVADTQYF.

To note about this clonotype: A clone one base away is much larger, so this may be a read error. The chain is built from TRBV5-1 and TRBJ2-1; TRBD2 aligns across 11 bases. This CDR3 has 14 residues. Looked up from germline, CDR1 is SGHRS and CDR2 is YFSETQ. The ends lost 1 base at V and 6 bases at J; junction bases unmatched: 0. CDR3 sequence reads: CASSLTSGGNEQFF. CDR3 coding DNA: TGCGCCAGCAGCTTGACTAGCGGGGGCAATGAGCAGTTCTTC.

This clonotype has ten or more counts. This rearrangement joins TRBV20-1 to TRBJ2-2, with D possibly being TRBD2 (6 bases). This CDR3 has 16 residues. Germline V gene sequence: CDR1 DFQATT, CDR2 SNEGSKA (reference sequence). V lost 3 bases and J 5 bases, leaving 19 bases between the germline ends. Here the CDR3 reads CSARRTPEAGTGELFF. CDR3 DNA: TGCAGTGCTAGGAGGACCCCAGAGGCGGGAACCGGGGAGCTGTTTTTT.

This clonotype has ten or more counts. This chain links TRBV4-1 with TRBJ1-4; no definite D call. V gave up 0 bases and J gave up 8 bases, with 13 bases separating them. The CDR3 is 15 residues long. Germline V gives CDR1 MGHRA, CDR2 YSYEKL. In DNA form, the CDR3 reads TGCGCCAGCAGCCAAGAGGGGTCGGGCGAAGAAAAACTGTTTTTT. Translation: CASSQEGSGEEKLFF.

This clonotype came up many times. This chain links TRBV7-9 with TRBJ1-6; D gene uncertain. The germline gives CDR1 SEHNR, CDR2 FQNEAQ (reference sequence). The CDR3 length is 13 residues. V lost 4 bases to trimming and J lost 10 bases, with 11 bases between them. In DNA form, the CDR3 reads TGTGCCAGCAGCTCCTGGACCGGGTCACCCCTCCACTTT. It encodes CASSSWTGSPLHF.

The sample holds many counts of this clonotype. The rearrangement uses TRBV6-2 or TRBV6-3 and TRBJ2-1; D may be TRBD1 (5 bases). The CDR3 covers 13 residues. In germline, CDR1 is MNHEY, CDR2 SVGEGT. Trimming shortened V by 3 bases and J by 6 bases, and 9 bases separated the two germline ends. The chain's CDR3 is CASSYTQGNEQFF. CDR3 DNA: TGTGCCAGCAGTTATACTCAGGGCAATGAGCAGTTCTTC.

V usage is TRBV20-1 and J usage is TRBJ2-1; 10 nucleotides match TRBD2. The ends lost 1 base at V and 8 bases at J; junction bases unmatched: 11. Per the germline V gene, CDR1 is DFQATT and CDR2 is SNEGSKA (reference sequence). The CDR3 sequence is 16 residues long. In nucleotides, the CDR3 is TGCAGTGCTAGAGCAGCGGGGGGGCCTTTTTTTGATGAGCAGTTCTTC. The encoded protein is CSARAAGGPFFDEQFF.

The V and J genes are TRBV7-7 and TRBJ1-4; 11 bases align to TRBD1. The CDR3 totals 15 residues. The J segment lost 8 bases and the V segment lost 5 bases, leaving 7 bases of the junction unmatched. Germline lookup yields CDR1 SSHAT and CDR2 FNYEAQ (reference sequence). The CDR3 reads CASSRGQGAGEKLFF. The CDR3 DNA follows: TGTGCCAGCAGCCGAGGACAGGGGGCAGGAGAAAAACTGTTTTTT.

The CDR3: CASSLAGQGKARPYEQYF. CDR3 nucleotides: TGCGCCAGCAGCTTGGCGGGACAGGGTAAGGCCCGTCCCTACGAGCAGTACTTC. The genes are TRBV5-1 and TRBJ2-7; 9 nucleotides match TRBD1. This CDR3 has 18 amino acids. Germline CDR1 is SGHRS and CDR2 is YFSETQ. Losses at the gene ends were 0 bases for V and 2 bases for J; bases not matched to a gene: 12.

The chain carries TRBV7-9 and TRBJ1-2; TRBD1 is a possible D gene (6 bases). The length of the CDR3 is 13 residues. Between the trimmed V and J ends, which lost 5 bases and 4 bases, there was a span of 11 bases. The germline V gene encodes CDR1 SEHNR and CDR2 FQNEAQ (reference sequence). Here the CDR3 DNA reads TGTGCCAGCAGCCCGGACAGCTCCTATGGCTACACCTTC. Protein: CASSPDSSYGYTF.

This clonotype occurred many times. This sequence joins TRBV12-3 or TRBV12-4 and TRBJ1-3; TRBD1 matches 8 bases. The V gene end was trimmed by 5 bases and the J gene end by 0 bases; junction bases not matched to a gene: 3. This CDR3 has 15 residues. This chain's CDR3 is CASSQTGGSGNTIYF. Here the CDR3 DNA reads TGTGCCAGCAGTCAAACAGGGGGCTCTGGAAACACCATATATTTT.

This chain links TRBV6-5 with TRBJ2-7, with 8 nucleotides matching TRBD2. The ends lost 4 bases at V and 7 bases at J; junction bases unmatched: 9. Germline loops: CDR1 MNHEY, CDR2 SVGAGI. CDR3 length: 14 amino acids. Here the CDR3 reads CASSFNSGAKEQYV. CDR3 DNA sequence: TGTGCCAGCAGTTTCAATAGCGGGGCGAAAGAGCAGTACGTC.

This clonotype was counted many times. The chain joins TRBV12-3 or TRBV12-4 to TRBJ1-3, with 7 bases lining up with TRBD1. CDR3 length: 13 residues. V trimming: 8 bases; J trimming: 4 bases; junction bases outside the gene matches: 5. The CDR3 loop is CASDRALGNTIYF. Written as DNA, the CDR3 is TGTGCCAGCGACAGGGCCTTGGGAAACACCATATATTTT.

The rearrangement joins TRBV6-6 to TRBJ1-2; 7 nucleotides agree with TRBD1. Germline CDR1 and CDR2: MNHNY and SVGAGI (reference sequence). The ends lost 0 bases at V and 8 bases at J; junction bases unmatched: 3. This CDR3 is 13 amino acids long. The CDR3 spells CASSYSTGSGYTF. DNA for the CDR3: TGTGCCAGCAGTTACTCGACAGGGAGCGGCTACACCTTC.

This clonotype was found a few times. The chain joins TRBV6-5 to TRBJ2-1; the D gene is possibly TRBD2 (6 bases). The CDR3 is 13 amino acids. Looked up from germline, CDR1 is MNHEY and CDR2 is SVGAGI. Deletions cut 4 bases from V and 9 bases from J, with 13 bases between. CDR3 nucleotides: TGTGCCAGCAGTTTCCTCGTGGGGGGTGAGCAGTTCTTC. Its translation is CASSFLVGGEQFF.

This clonotype has just a few counts. The J gene is TRBJ2-5, the V gene TRBV4-1; D is unresolved. This CDR3 contains 14 residues. Germline CDR1 is MGHRA and CDR2 is YSYEKL. The V and J ends lost 4 bases and 1 base respectively, with 10 bases between them. Written as DNA, the CDR3 is TGCGCCAGCAGCCCTCGGGCAGTCCAAGAGACCCAGTACTTC. Encoded protein: CASSPRAVQETQYF.

This clonotype was observed a handful of times. CDR3 sequence (DNA): TGTGCCAGCAGCTTAGCGAGGGGGGGTCGACCCTACGAGCAGTACTTC. Amino acids: CASSLARGGRPYEQYF. This chain connects TRBV7-9 to TRBJ2-7; possibly TRBD2 for D (7 bases). This CDR3 is 16 amino acids long. Trimming took 0 bases from V and 2 from J, leaving 14 bases between them. Germline-derived CDR1 and CDR2 are SEHNR and FQNEAQ (reference sequence).

In this sample, this clonotype turned up a few times. The rearrangement uses TRBV4-3 and TRBJ2-1; 10 nucleotides agree with TRBD2. Trimming removed 4 bases from V and 7 bases from J; junction bases left unmatched: 13. CDR1 and CDR2 from the germline V gene are LGHNA and YSLEER. The CDR3 has 17 amino acids. The CDR3 DNA reads TGCGCCAGCAGCCCCTCGGGGAGAGCGGGGGGGCTGAATGAGCAGTTCTTC. Its protein product is CASSPSGRAGGLNEQFF.

This clonotype was counted at least ten times. The rearrangement links TRBV7-9 to TRBJ2-7; the D gene could be TRBD1 or TRBD2 (5 bases each). Trimming stripped 5 bases from V and 1 base from J, with 18 bases between. The CDR3 covers 16 residues. CDR1 is SEHNR, CDR2 FQNEAQ, per germline (reference sequence). The CDR3 sequence: CASSRTSGTESYEQYF. CDR3 in DNA: TGTGCCAGCAGCCGGACGTCCGGGACGGAATCCTACGAGCAGTACTTC.

This clonotype was counted ten times or more. The rearrangement links TRBV10-3 to TRBJ1-1, with D unclear. The CDR3 extends over 16 amino acids. Germline-derived CDR1 and CDR2 are ENHRY and SYGVKD. Deletions cut 8 bases from V and 1 base from J, with 20 bases between. In DNA, the CDR3 is TGTGCCATCGGAACCTCACCTACAGAGACGAACACTGAAGCTTTCTTT. As protein: CAIGTSPTETNTEAFF.

At least ten counts were recorded for this clonotype. The rearrangement uses TRBV20-1 and TRBJ2-7; possible D gene TRBD2, 6 bases. CDR3 length equals 13 residues. Trimming stripped 1 base from V and 2 bases from J, with 9 bases between. Germline assignment: CDR1 DFQATT and CDR2 SNEGSKA (reference sequence). CDR3: CSARGTNAYEQYF. The CDR3 DNA is TGCAGTGCTAGAGGGACTAACGCCTACGAGCAGTACTTC.

The chain has TRBV6-1 and TRBJ1-4, with TRBD1 identical over 9 bases. The CDR3 runs to 14 residues. The trim removed 6 bases at V and 8 bases at J, leaving 7 bases unmatched. CDR1 MNHNS and CDR2 SASEGT come from the germline V gene. In nucleotides, the CDR3 is TGTGCCAGCAGACACCGGGACAGGGAGGAAAAACTGTTTTTT. The encoded protein is CASRHRDREEKLFF.

This clonotype appeared many times. The chain recombines TRBV5-6 with TRBJ2-5, with TRBD1 identical over 7 bases. The CDR3 covers 14 residues. After removal of 4 bases from V and 5 bases from J, the junction contained 8 bases not matched to a gene. Per germline, CDR1 SGHDT and CDR2 YYEEEE. The CDR3 DNA is TGTGCCAGCAGCCCCGTGACAGGGCGGGAGACCCAGTACTTC. Its translation: CASSPVTGRETQYF.

This clonotype was detected ten times or more. The chain is built from TRBV5-1 and TRBJ2-1, with D possibly matching TRBD1 (5 bases). The CDR3 loop spans 17 amino acids. Germline V gene lookup returns CDR1 SGHRS and CDR2 YFSETQ. V was pared by 0 bases and J by 0 bases, with 13 bases between. The DNA of the CDR3 is TGCGCCAGCAGCTTGGAGGGGCCGTGGAGCTCCTACAATGAGCAGTTCTTC. It encodes CASSLEGPWSSYNEQFF.

This clonotype was observed a few times. This chain links TRBV6-5 with TRBJ2-3; D is unresolved. Germline V CDR1 and CDR2: MNHEY, SVGAGI. This CDR3 is built from 14 residues. Trimming removed 3 bases at V and 2 bases at J, with 9 bases between. The CDR3 sequence: CASSYRSDTDTQYF. In nucleotides, the CDR3 is TGTGCCAGCAGTTATCGGTCAGACACAGATACGCAGTATTTT.

This clonotype has just a few counts. The chain couples TRBV30 to TRBJ2-1; D tentatively reads TRBD1 or TRBD2 (5 bases each). V was trimmed by 2 bases and J by 6 bases, leaving 11 bases between them. This CDR3 is 13 amino acids long. The germline gives CDR1 GTSNPN, CDR2 SVGIG (reference sequence). As DNA, the CDR3 is TGTGCCTGGAGTCGATACGGGGCCAATGAGCAGTTCTTC. Translating gives CAWSRYGANEQFF.